These 16 T cell receptor beta chains were all obtained from the same sample, sequenced in a study of blood T cell repertoires in COVID-19. Profiled with immunoSEQ multiplex PCR; TCRdb holds only in-frame clones, not every one. The sample lists about 230,000 clones; roughly 80% were seen once. The material sequenced was peripheral blood. All receptors come from a woman older than 75 with acute or convalescent COVID-19.

CDR3 nucleotide sequence: TGTGCCACCAGTGAGGACAGGGGACTGCTAGGATCAGATACGCAGTATTTT. The encoded protein is CATSEDRGLLGSDTQYF. The V gene is TRBV24-1, the J gene TRBJ2-3; TRBD1 aligns across 9 bases. From germline, CDR1 is KGHDR and CDR2 SFDVKD. The CDR3 has 17 residues. The V segment lost 4 bases and the J segment 4 bases; nucleotides outside the gene matches: 11.

The chain links TRBV6-5 to TRBJ2-5; 7 nucleotides agree with TRBD1. The V gene end was trimmed by 5 bases and the J gene end by 4 bases; junction bases not matched to a gene: 4. Germline V gives CDR1 MNHEY, CDR2 SVGAGI. The length of the CDR3 is 13 residues. The CDR3 protein is CASSQTGVETQYF. The CDR3 DNA is TGTGCCAGCAGTCAAACAGGGGTAGAGACCCAGTACTTC.

The chain recombines TRBV9 with TRBJ2-5; a possible D gene is TRBD2 (5 bases). Germline-derived CDR1 and CDR2 are SGDLS and YYNGEE. This CDR3 comprises 15 residues. V dropped 4 bases and J dropped 4 bases, with 17 bases sitting between them. The CDR3 spells CASSPLSSEGETQYF. CDR3 in DNA: TGTGCCAGCAGCCCACTTTCGTCCGAGGGAGAGACCCAGTACTTC.

This clone was recorded once. In DNA form, the CDR3 reads TGTGCCAGCAGTGTCGCACAGGGCTCTGGAAACACCATATATTTT. It codes for CASSVAQGSGNTIYF. The chain recombines TRBV6-4 with TRBJ1-3; weak D call: TRBD1 (6 bases). Looked up from germline, CDR1 is MRHNA and CDR2 is SNTAGT. V was clipped by 4 bases and J by 0 bases, with 10 bases between them. The CDR3 loop spans 15 amino acids.

V is TRBV28 and J is TRBJ1-4; 7 bases are shared with TRBD1. Germline loops: CDR1 MDHEN, CDR2 SYDVKM. With V trimmed by 3 bases and J by 3 bases, 7 bases remained unmatched. The CDR3 consists of 16 residues. The chain's CDR3 is CASSFATGVANEKLFF. The CDR3 nucleotides read TGTGCCAGCAGTTTTGCTACAGGGGTGGCTAATGAAAAACTGTTTTTT.

The chain carries TRBV29-1 and TRBJ2-1, with 7 bases identical to TRBD2. Losses at the gene ends were 3 bases for V and 6 bases for J; bases not matched to a gene: 8. This CDR3 has 14 amino acids. CDR1 SQVTM and CDR2 ANQGSEA come from the germline V gene. The CDR3 loop is CSVDRTRGVNEQFF. For the CDR3, the DNA is TGCAGCGTTGATAGGACTAGGGGAGTCAATGAGCAGTTCTTC.

The rearrangement uses TRBV19 and TRBJ2-3, with a possible D match to TRBD2 (6 bases). Trimming stripped 9 bases from V and 4 bases from J, with 20 bases between. This CDR3 region has 15 residues. Germline lookup yields CDR1 LNHDA and CDR2 SQIVND (reference sequence). CDR3 nucleotide sequence: TGTGCCAGCCAAGGCCGGGGGACCTCTGCAGATACGCAGTATTTT. Amino acids: CASQGRGTSADTQYF.

The rearrangement joins TRBV3-1 (or the pseudogene TRBV3-2) to TRBJ2-2; 7 bases agree with TRBD2. CDR3 length equals 12 residues. With V trimmed by 8 bases and J by 7 bases, 4 bases remained unmatched. Per the germline V gene, CDR1 is LGHDT and CDR2 is YNNKEL (reference sequence). CDR3 residues: CASQTGGGELFF. In DNA, the CDR3 is TGTGCCAGCCAAACGGGGGGCGGGGAGCTGTTTTTT.

The rearrangement joins TRBV7-9 to TRBJ2-7; tentative D call: TRBD1 (5 bases). Germline values: CDR1 SEHNR, CDR2 FQNEAQ (reference sequence). This CDR3 has 12 residues. The V gene lost 5 bases and the J gene lost 6 bases, with 11 bases spanning the gap. CDR3 residues: CASSLWGREQYF. In nucleotides, the CDR3 is TGTGCCAGCAGCCTCTGGGGCCGCGAGCAGTACTTC.

The CDR3 DNA follows: TGTGCCTGGATGAAGGCGGGTAGGAATTCACCCCTCCACTTT. It is translated as CAWMKAGRNSPLHF. This chain uses TRBV30 with TRBJ1-6; D ambiguous. V gave up 4 bases and J gave up 7 bases, with 14 bases separating them. The germline CDR1 and CDR2 sequences are GTSNPN and SVGIG (reference sequence). The CDR3 is made up of 14 amino acids.

This clone has a handful of counts. The chain couples TRBV28 to TRBJ2-2; D is unclear. The CDR3 is 12 amino acids. V dropped 5 bases and J dropped 4 bases, with 5 bases sitting between them. The germline V gene has CDR1 MDHEN and CDR2 SYDVKM. The CDR3 reads CASSTPTGELFF. The DNA for the CDR3 is TGTGCCAGCAGTACTCCCACCGGGGAGCTGTTTTTT.

This clone was seen a handful of times. The rearrangement uses TRBV11-2 and TRBJ2-5, with 10 bases identical to TRBD1. This CDR3 spans 15 amino acids. In germline, CDR1 is SGHAT, CDR2 FQNNGV. The trim removed 5 bases at V and 3 bases at J, leaving 6 bases unmatched. CDR3 loop: CASSTIGQGEETQYF. For the CDR3, the DNA is TGTGCCAGCAGCACAATTGGACAGGGGGAAGAGACCCAGTACTTC.

This clone was picked up a small number of times. V and J are TRBV19 and TRBJ2-7, with D perhaps TRBD1 (5 bases). Germline CDR1 reads LNHDA; CDR2 reads SQIVND (reference sequence). The length of the CDR3 is 13 residues. V was cut by 3 bases and J by 7 bases, with 13 bases left in between. The CDR3 sequence is CASSIRQHTEQYF. The CDR3 coding sequence is TGTGCCAGTAGTATTAGACAGCATACGGAGCAGTACTTC.

This chain connects TRBV6-6 to TRBJ1-1; maybe TRBD1 (6 bases). V was trimmed by 5 bases and J by 7 bases, leaving 11 bases between them. Germline lookup yields CDR1 MNHNY and CDR2 SVGAGI (reference sequence). This CDR3 region has 12 residues. CDR3 bases: TGTGCCAGCAGTACAGGGACCGGTGAAGCTTTCTTT. Amino acids: CASSTGTGEAFF.

This clone was picked up a small number of times. This chain connects TRBV11-1 to TRBJ1-1; unclear D gene. Germline CDR1 reads SGHAT; CDR2 reads FQDESV (reference sequence). Trimming took off 0 bases at V and 5 bases at J, with 4 bases between the two ends. The CDR3 consists of 12 residues. DNA of the CDR3: TGTGCCAGCAGCTTAGCCGGTACTGAAGCTTTCTTT. Translating it yields CASSLAGTEAFF.

The chain joins TRBV6-5 to TRBJ2-1, with a tentative D call TRBD2 (5 bases). The germline gives CDR1 MNHEY, CDR2 SVGAGI. The CDR3 covers 15 residues. The V and J ends lost 2 bases and 0 bases respectively, with 8 bases between them. DNA of the CDR3: TGTGCCAGCAGTTACCGCGGGCTCTCCTACAATGAGCAGTTCTTC. Translating it yields CASSYRGLSYNEQFF.